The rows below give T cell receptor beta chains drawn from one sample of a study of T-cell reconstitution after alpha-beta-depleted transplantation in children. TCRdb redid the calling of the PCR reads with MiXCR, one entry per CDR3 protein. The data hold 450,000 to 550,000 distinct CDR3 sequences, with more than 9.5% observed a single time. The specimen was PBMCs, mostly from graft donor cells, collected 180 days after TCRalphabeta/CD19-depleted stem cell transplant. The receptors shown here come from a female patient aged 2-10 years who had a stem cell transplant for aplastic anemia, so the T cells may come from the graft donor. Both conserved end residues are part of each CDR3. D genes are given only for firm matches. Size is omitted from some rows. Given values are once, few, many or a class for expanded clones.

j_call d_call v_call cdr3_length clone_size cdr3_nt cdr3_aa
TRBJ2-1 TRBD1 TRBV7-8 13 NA TGTGCCAGCAGCCGTCCTCCGGGACAGGAGCAGTTCTTC CASSRPPGQEQFF
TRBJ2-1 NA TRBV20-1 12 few TGCAGTGCTAGTCTCCAGGGGAATGAGCAGTTCTTC CSASLQGNEQFF
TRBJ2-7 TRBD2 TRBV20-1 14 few TGCAGTGCTTCAAGCGGGAGAGGCTCCTACGAGCAGTACTTC CSASSGRGSYEQYF
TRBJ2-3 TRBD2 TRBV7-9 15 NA TGTGCCAGCAGCTCGACTAGCCTCAGCACAGATACGCAGTATTTT CASSSTSLSTDTQYF
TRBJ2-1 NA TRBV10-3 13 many TGTGCCATCAGGGAGACAGTCTACAATGAGCAGTTCTTC CAIRETVYNEQFF
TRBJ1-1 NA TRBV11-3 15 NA TGTGCCAGCAGCCAGGGGCCAAGAAGGAACACTGAAGCTTTCTTT CASSQGPRRNTEAFF
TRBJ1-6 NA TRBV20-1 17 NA TGCAGTGCTAGAGACACCCGAGGGGGCTCCTATAATTCACCCCTCCACTTT CSARDTRGGSYNSPLHF
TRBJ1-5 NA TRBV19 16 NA TGTGCCAGTAGTATCAAGGGACATCCTAGCAATCAGCCCCAGCATTTT CASSIKGHPSNQPQHF
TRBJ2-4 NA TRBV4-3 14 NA TGCGCCAGCAGCCAAGTGCCAGGGAGGCACATTCAGTACTTC CASSQVPGRHIQYF
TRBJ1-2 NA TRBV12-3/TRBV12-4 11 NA TGTGCCAGCAGTTACAGCGTTGGCTACACCTTC CASSYSVGYTF
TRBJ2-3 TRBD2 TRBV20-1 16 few TGCAGTGCTAGAGATCGGCTAGCGGGGAGCACAGATACGCAGTATTTT CSARDRLAGSTDTQYF
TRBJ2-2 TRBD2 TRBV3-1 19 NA TGTGCCAGCAGCCAAGATATGGGCTTACTAGCGGGGCTTACCGGGGAGCTGTTTTTT CASSQDMGLLAGLTGELFF
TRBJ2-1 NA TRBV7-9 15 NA TGTGCCAGCACCACCCTCGGGATCTCCTACAATGAGCAGTTCTTC CASTTLGISYNEQFF
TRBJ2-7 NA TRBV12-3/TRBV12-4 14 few TGTGCCAGCAGTTTATCTCCCCATTCCTACGAGCAGTACTTC CASSLSPHSYEQYF
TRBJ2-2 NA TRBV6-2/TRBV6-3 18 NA TGTGCCAGCAGTTTATCGGCCATACGACCGTCTTACACCGGGGAGCTGTTTTTT CASSLSAIRPSYTGELFF
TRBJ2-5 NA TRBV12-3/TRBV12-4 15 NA TGTGCCAGCAGTTTGGAGAGAGTGGGACAAGAGACCCAGTACTTC CASSLERVGQETQYF
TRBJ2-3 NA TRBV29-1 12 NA TGCAGCGGTGCACCCGTTGCAGATACGCAGTATTTT CSGAPVADTQYF
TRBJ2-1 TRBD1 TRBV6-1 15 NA TGTGCCAGCAGTGCCCGGGACAGAGATTACAATGAGCAGTTCTTC CASSARDRDYNEQFF
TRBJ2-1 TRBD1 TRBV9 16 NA TGTGCCAGCAGCCCTCGGGACAGGGGATCGGACAATGAGCAGTTCTTC CASSPRDRGSDNEQFF
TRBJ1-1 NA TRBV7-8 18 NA TGTGCCAGCAGCCCTCTAGGGAAAAAGGGCGAGTCGAACACTGAAGCTTTCTTT CASSPLGKKGESNTEAFF
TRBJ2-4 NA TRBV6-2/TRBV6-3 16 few TGTGCCAGCAGTTACTCGGCAGCTACCGACAAAAACATTCAGTACTTC CASSYSAATDKNIQYF
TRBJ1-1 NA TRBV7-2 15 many TGTGCCAGCAGCTTATCCGGGAATAGGAACACTGAAGCTTTCTTT CASSLSGNRNTEAFF
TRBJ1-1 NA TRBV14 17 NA TGTGCCAGCAGCCAAGATTTTTTATGGACAAAGAGGACTGAAGCTTTCTTT CASSQDFLWTKRTEAFF
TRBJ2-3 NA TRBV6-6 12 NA TGTGCCAGCAGTTACTGGGATGATACGCAGTATTTT CASSYWDDTQYF
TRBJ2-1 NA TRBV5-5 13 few TGTGCCAGCAGCTTGCACCAGGGGAATGAGCAGTTCTTC CASSLHQGNEQFF
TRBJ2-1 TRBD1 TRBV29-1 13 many TGCAGCGCCAGAGGACAGGGATTGGGTGGGGAGTTCTTC CSARGQGLGGEFF
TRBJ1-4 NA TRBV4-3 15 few TGCGCCAGCAGCCAAGATCGGTTAAGAGGGGAAAAACTGTTTTTT CASSQDRLRGEKLFF
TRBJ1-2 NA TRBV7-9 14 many TGTGCCAGCAGCTCCCCGGGACGTATCTCTGGCTACACCTTC CASSSPGRISGYTF
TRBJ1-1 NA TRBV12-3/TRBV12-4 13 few TGTGCCAGCAGTTTAGACAGGGTAGCTGAAGCTTTCTTT CASSLDRVAEAFF
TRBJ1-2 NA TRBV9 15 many TGTGCCAGCAGCGTAGTTCGGGACATAGACTATGGCTACACCTTC CASSVVRDIDYGYTF
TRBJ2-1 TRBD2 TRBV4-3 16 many TGCGCCAGCAGCCAAGAGACCAGCGGGAGGGCCGGTGAGCAGTTCTTC CASSQETSGRAGEQFF
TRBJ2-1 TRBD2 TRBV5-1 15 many TGCGCCAGCAGCGGGGGACTAGCGGGAGAAGGTGAGCAGTTCTTC CASSGGLAGEGEQFF
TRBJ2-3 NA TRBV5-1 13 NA TGCGCCAGCAGTGATACCGGCACAGATACGCAGTATTTT CASSDTGTDTQYF
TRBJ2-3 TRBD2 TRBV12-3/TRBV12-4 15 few TGTGCCAGCAGTCCCCTAGCGGGAAGGGGAAATACGCAGTATTTT CASSPLAGRGNTQYF
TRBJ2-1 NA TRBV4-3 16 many TGCGCCAGCAGCCAAGATTCCGGGAGCTCCTACAATGAGCAGTTCTTC CASSQDSGSSYNEQFF
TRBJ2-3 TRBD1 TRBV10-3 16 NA TGTGCCATCAGTGAGGCGACAGGGGGATCCACAGATACGCAGTATTTT CAISEATGGSTDTQYF
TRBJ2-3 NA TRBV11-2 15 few TGTGCCAGCAGCTGGACAGTCATAGACCCGAGAGGGCAGTATTTT CASSWTVIDPRGQYF
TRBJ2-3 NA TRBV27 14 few TGTGCCAGCAGTACTCCACAGGGCACAGATACGCAGTATTTT CASSTPQGTDTQYF
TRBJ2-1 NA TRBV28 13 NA TGTGCCAGCAGTTTTAGACCGGCCAATGAGCAGTTCTTC CASSFRPANEQFF
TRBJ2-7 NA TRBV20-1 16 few TGCAGTGCTAGAGTCCCCAGGGCTCGAATCTCCTACGAGCAGTACTTC CSARVPRARISYEQYF
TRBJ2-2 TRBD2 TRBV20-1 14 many TGCAGTGCTAGACTAGCGGGAGGCACCGGGGAGCTGTTTTTT CSARLAGGTGELFF
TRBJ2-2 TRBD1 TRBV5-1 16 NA TGCGCCAGCAGTCCCAGGTCAGGGGGCAACACCGGGGAGCTGTTTTTT CASSPRSGGNTGELFF
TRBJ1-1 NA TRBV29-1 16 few TGCAGCGTTGAAGATTTCGAGGGGTCAGTCTCCCTAAGGACTTTCTTT CSVEDFEGSVSLRTFF
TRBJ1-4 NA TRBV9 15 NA TGTGCCAGCAGCGTCCAGGGGTTTGGGGGGGAAAAACTGTTTTTT CASSVQGFGGEKLFF
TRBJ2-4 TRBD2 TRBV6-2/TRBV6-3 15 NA TGTGCCACAGGACTAGCGGGAGGCGCCAAAAACATTCAGTACTTC CATGLAGGAKNIQYF
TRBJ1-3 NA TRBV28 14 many TGTGCCAGCAGACCCCGTCTGAGGATCACAGATACGGCTTTT CASRPRLRITDTAF